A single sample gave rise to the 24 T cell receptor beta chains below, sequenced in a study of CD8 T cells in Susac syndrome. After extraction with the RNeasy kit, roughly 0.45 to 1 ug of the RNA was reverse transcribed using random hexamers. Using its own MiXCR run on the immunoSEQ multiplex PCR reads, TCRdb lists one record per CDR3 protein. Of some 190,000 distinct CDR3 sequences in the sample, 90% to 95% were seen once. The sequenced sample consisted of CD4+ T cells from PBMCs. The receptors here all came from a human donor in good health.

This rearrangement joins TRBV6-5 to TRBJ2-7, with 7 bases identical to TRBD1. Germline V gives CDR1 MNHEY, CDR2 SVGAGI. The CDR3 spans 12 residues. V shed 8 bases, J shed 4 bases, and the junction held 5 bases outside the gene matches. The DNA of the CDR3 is TGTGCCAGCGGACAGGTTTCGTACGAGCAGTACTTC. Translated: CASGQVSYEQYF.

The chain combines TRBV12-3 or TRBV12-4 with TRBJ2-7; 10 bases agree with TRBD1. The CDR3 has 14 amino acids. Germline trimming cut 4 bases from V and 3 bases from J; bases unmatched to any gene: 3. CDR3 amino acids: CASSSGTGVYEQYF. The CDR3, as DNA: TGTGCCAGCAGTTCCGGGACAGGGGTCTACGAGCAGTACTTC.

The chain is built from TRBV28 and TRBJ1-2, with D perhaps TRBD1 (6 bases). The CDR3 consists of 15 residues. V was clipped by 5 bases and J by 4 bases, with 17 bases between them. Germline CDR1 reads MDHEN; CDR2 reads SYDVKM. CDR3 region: CASSGGGPNPYGYTF. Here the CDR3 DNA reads TGTGCCAGCAGTGGGGGGGGCCCCAACCCCTATGGCTACACCTTC.

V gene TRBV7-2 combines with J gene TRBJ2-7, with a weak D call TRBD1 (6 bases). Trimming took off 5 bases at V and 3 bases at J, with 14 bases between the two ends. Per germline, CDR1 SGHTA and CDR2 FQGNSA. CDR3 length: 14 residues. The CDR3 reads CASSATGSFYEQYF. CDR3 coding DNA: TGTGCCAGCAGCGCCACAGGGTCCTTCTACGAGCAGTACTTC.

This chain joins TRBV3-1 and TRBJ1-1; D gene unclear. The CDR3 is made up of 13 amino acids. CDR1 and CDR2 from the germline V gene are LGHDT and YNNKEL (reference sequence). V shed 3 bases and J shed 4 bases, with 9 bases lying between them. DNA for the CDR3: TGTGCCAGCAGCCATTGGGGTAGCACTGAAGCTTTCTTT. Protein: CASSHWGSTEAFF.

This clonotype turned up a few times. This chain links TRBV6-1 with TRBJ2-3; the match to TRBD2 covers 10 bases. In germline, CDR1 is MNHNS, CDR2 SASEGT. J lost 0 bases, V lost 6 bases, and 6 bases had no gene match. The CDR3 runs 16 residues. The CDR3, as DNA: TGTGCCAGCAGCCTACTAGCGGGGACTAGCACAGATACGCAGTATTTT. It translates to CASSLLAGTSTDTQYF.

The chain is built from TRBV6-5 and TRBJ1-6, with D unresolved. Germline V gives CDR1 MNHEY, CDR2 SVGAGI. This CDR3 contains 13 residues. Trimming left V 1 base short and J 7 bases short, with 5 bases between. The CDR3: CASSYFRNSPLHF. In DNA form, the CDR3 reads TGTGCCAGCAGTTACTTCCGGAATTCACCCCTCCACTTT.

CDR3 in amino acids: CASSTGQGGEPQHF. CDR3 nucleotides: TGTGCCAGTAGTACGGGACAGGGAGGCGAGCCCCAGCATTTT. The chain has TRBV19 and TRBJ1-5; 9 nucleotides line up with TRBD1. V gave up 4 bases and J gave up 8 bases; unmatched junction bases: 6. Germline CDR1 LNHDA, CDR2 SQIVND (reference sequence). The CDR3 totals 14 residues.

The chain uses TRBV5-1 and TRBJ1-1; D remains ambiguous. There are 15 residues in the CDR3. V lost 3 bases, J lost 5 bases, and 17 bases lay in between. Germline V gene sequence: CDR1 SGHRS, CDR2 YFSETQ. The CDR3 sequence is CASSSASWLGTEAFF. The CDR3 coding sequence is TGCGCCAGCAGCTCCGCTTCCTGGTTAGGTACTGAAGCTTTCTTT.

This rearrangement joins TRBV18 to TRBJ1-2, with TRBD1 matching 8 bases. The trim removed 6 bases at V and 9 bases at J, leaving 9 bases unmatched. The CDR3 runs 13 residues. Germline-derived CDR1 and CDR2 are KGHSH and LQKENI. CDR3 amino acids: CASSRDRPESYTF. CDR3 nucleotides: TGTGCCAGCTCCCGGGACAGGCCTGAGAGCTACACCTTC.

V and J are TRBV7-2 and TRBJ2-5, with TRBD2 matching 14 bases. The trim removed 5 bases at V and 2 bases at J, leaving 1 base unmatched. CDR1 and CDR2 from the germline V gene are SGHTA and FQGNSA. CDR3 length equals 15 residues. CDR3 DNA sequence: TGTGCCAGCAGCCGGACTAGCGGGGGGCAAGAGACCCAGTACTTC. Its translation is CASSRTSGGQETQYF.

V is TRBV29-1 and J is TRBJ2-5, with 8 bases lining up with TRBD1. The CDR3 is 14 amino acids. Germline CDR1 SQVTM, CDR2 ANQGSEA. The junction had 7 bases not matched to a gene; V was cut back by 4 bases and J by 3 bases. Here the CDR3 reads CSVVDGQGKETQYF. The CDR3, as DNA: TGCAGCGTTGTGGACGGACAGGGTAAAGAGACCCAGTACTTC.

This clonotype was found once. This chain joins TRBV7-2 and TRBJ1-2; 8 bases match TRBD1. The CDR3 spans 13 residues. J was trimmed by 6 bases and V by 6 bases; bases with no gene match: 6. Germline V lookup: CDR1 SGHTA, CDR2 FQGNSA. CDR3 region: CASRPQGENGYTF. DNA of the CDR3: TGTGCCAGCAGACCACAGGGGGAGAATGGCTACACCTTC. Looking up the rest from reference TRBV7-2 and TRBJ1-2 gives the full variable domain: GAGVSQSPSNKVTEKGKDVELRCDPISGHTALYWYRQSLGQGLEFLIYFQGNSAPDKSGLPSDRFSAERTGGSVSTLTIQRTQQEDSAVYLCASRPQGENGYTFGSGTRLTVV.

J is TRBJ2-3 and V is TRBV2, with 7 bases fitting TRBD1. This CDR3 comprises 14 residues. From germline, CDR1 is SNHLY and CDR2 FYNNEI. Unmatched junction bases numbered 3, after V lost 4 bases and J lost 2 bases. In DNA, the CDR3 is TGTGCCAGCAGTGGGGACAGACACACAGATACGCAGTATTTT. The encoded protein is CASSGDRHTDTQYF.

The CDR3 DNA sequence: TGTGCCAGCAGTGCCGGGACAGGGAGGATCGGTTTTCGAGAGACCCAGTACTTC. As protein: CASSAGTGRIGFRETQYF. The chain joins TRBV25-1 to TRBJ2-5; 9 nucleotides agree with TRBD1. The CDR3 spans 18 residues. CDR1 and CDR2 from the germline V gene are MGHDK and SYGVNS. V was pared by 4 bases and J by 4 bases, with 16 bases of the junction left unmatched.

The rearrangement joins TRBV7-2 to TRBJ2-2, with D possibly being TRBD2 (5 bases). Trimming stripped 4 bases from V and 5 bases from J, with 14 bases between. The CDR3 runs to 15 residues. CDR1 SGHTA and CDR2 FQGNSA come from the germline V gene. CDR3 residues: CASSSSLGSTGELFF. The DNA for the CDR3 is TGTGCCAGCAGCTCCAGTTTAGGGAGTACCGGGGAGCTGTTTTTT.

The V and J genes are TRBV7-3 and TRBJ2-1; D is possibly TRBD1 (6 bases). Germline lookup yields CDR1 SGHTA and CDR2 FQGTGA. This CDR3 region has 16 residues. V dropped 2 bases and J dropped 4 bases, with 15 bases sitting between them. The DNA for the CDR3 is TGTGCCAGCAGCTTAGGGGTGGGGACACTTTACAATGAGCAGTTCTTC. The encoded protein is CASSLGVGTLYNEQFF.

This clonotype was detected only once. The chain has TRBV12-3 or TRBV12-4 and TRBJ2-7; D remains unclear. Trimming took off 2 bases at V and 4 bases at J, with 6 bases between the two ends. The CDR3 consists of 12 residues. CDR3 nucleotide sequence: TGTGCCAGCAGTTTAAGGGATTACGAGCAGTACTTC. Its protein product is CASSLRDYEQYF.

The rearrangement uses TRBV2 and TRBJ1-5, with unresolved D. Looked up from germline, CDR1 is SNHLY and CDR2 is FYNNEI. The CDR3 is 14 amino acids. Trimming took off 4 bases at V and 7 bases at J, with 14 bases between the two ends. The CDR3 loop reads CASSGTAARQPQHF. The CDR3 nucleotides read TGTGCCAGCAGTGGGACGGCGGCGAGGCAGCCCCAGCATTTT.

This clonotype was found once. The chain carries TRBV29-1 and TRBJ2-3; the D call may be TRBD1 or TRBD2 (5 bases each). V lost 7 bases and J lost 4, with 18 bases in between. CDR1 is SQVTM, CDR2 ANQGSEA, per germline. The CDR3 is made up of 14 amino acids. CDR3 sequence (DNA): TGCAGCGGGGACGGAGCAGGTGGAGCAGATACGCAGTATTTT. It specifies CSGDGAGGADTQYF.

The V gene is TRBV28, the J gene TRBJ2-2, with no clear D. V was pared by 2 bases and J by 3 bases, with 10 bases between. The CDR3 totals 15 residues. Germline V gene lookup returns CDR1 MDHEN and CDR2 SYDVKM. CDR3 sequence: CASSLDARDTGELFF. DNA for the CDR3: TGTGCCAGCAGTTTAGACGCCCGGGACACCGGGGAGCTGTTTTTT.

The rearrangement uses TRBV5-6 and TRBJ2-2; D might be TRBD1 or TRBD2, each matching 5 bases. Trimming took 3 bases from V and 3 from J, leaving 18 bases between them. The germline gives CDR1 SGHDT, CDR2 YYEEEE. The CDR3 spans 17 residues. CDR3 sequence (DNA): TGTGCCAGCAGCTCCATTCTTGGCCAGGGAGACACCGGGGAGCTGTTTTTT. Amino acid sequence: CASSSILGQGDTGELFF.

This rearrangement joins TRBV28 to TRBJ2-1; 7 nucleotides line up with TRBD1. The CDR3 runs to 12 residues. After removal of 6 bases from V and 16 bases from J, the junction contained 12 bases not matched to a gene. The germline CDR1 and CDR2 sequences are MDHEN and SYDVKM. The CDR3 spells CASSLLFGTAFF. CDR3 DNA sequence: TGTGCCAGCAGCCTGCTTTTCGGGACAGCTTTCTTC.

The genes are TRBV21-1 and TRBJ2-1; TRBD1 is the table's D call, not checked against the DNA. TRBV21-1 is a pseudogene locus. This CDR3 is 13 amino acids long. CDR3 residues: CASSSRTGTEQFF. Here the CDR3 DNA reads TGTGCCAGCAGCTCCCGGACAGGGACAGAGCAGTTCTTC.